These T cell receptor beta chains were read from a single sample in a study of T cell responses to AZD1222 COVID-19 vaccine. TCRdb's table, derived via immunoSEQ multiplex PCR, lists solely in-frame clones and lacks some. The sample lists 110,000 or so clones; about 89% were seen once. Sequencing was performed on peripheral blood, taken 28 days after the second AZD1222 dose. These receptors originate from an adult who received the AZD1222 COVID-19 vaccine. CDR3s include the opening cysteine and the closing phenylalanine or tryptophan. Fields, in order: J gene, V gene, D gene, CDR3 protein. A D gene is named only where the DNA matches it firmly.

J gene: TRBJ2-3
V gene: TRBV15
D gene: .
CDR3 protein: CATSRVTGVPSDTQYF

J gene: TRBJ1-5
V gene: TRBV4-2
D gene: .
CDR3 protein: CASSQERGASKPQHF

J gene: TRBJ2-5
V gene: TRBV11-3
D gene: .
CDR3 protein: CASSLVGFETQYF

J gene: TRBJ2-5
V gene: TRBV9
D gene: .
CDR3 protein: CASSVAGAGETQYF

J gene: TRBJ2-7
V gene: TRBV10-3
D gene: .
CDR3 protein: CAISTDITYEQYF

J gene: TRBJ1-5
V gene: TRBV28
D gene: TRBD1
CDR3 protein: CASSRGPGGGVGNQPQHF

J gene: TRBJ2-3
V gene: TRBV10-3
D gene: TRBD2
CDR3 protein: CAISESGTSGTDTQYF

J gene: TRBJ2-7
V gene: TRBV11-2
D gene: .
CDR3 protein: CASSPSSYEQYF

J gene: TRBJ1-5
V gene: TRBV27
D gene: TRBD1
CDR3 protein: CASSPGTGVWPQHF

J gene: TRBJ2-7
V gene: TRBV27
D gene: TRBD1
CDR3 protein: CASSPRHRGIYEQYF

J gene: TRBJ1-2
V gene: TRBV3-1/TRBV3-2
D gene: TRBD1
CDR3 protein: CASSTEGQSFGGYTF

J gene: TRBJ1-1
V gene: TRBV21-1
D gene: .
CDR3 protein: CASSKAGNTAFF

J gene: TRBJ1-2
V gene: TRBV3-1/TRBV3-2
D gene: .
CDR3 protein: CASSQDGLRGYTF

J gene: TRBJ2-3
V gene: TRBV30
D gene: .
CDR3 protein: CAWSWSSTDTQYF

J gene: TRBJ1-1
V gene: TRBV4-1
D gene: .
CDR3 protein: CASSQLAGRGVVTEAFF

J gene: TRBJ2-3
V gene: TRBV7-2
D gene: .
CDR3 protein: CASSLFLGGSTDTQYF

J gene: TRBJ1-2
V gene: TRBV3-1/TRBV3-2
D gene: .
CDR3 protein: CASSQDPEGVWGYTF

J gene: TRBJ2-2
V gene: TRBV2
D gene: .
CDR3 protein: CASRAENTGELFF

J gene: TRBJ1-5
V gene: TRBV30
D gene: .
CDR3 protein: CAWSVLPRGSNQPQHF

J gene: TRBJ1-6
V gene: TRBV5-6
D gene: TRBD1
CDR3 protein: CASRQTGRNSPLHF

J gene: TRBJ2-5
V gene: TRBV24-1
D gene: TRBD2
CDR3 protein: CATSGELGGEETQYF

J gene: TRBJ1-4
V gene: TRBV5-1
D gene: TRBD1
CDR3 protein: CAIEEERDRWNEKLFF

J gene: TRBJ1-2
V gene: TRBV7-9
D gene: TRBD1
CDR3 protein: CASSADREGYGYTF

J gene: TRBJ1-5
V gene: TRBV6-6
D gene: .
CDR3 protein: CASKPRGDYQPQHF

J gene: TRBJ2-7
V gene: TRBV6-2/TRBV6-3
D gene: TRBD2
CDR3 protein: CASSYTAGVNEQYF

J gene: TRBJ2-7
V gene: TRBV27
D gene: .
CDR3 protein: CASSPRRAAYYEQYF

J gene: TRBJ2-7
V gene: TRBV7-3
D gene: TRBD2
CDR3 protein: CASSPRLAGAYEQYF

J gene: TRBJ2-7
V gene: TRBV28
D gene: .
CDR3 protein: CASSPRRGGGSEQYF

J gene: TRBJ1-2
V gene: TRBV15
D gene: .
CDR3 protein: CATSRDRGTGGYTF

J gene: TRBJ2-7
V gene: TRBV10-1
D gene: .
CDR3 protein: CASSDRLYEQYF

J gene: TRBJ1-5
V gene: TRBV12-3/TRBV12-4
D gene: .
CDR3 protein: CASSPGGVQPQHF

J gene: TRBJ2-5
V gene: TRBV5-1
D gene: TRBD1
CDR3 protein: CASSIRDRGYQETQYF

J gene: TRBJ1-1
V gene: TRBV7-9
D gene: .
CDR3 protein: CASSTRDPFEAFF

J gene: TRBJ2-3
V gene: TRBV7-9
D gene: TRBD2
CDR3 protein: CASSLVAGGPQDTQYF

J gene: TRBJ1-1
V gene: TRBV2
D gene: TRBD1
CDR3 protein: CASRPDRVGGEAFF

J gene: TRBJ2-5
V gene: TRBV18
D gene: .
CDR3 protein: CASSPGVGGQETQYF

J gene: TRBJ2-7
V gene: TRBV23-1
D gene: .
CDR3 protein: CASSHPGGKYEQYF

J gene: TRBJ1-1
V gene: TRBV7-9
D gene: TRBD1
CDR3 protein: CASSAGQATKAFF

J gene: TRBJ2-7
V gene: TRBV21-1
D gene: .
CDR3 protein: CASSKDRKQYF

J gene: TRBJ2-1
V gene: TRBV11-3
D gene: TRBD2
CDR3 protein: CASEGGLADDYNEQFF